These 4 T cell receptor beta chains share one sample of origin, sequenced in a study of CD8 T cells in ankylosing spondylitis. Broader study findings: The study identified a TCR beta motif of about eight highly homologous variants that appeared characteristic of ankylosing spondylitis blood.

These TCRs are of unknown antigen specificity. TCRdb re-called the 5' RACE reads through MiXCR, storing one row per CDR3 protein. The table lists fewer than 650,000 distinct CDR3 sequences, roughly 13% of them singletons. The sample comprised blood, either unsorted or a sorted T cell fraction (not recorded which). These receptors all stem from a male donor with ankylosing spondylitis.

The sample holds many counts of this clonotype. The gene calls are TRBV11-2 and TRBJ1-1; D gene ambiguous. The CDR3 has 14 residues. The V gene lost 3 bases and the J gene lost 1 base, with 9 bases spanning the gap. Germline V gene lookup returns CDR1 SGHAT and CDR2 FQNNGV. This CDR3 reads CASSLTPRNTEAFF. CDR3 DNA: TGTGCCAGCAGCTTGACCCCCAGGAACACTGAAGCTTTCTTT.

With regard to this clonotype: Just one base apart from a much larger clone, this may be a read error. The chain joins TRBV2 to TRBJ1-1; D gene uncertain. The germline V and J ends were trimmed by 4 bases and 4 bases, with 13 bases remaining between them. The CDR3 loop spans 14 amino acids. The germline CDR1 and CDR2 sequences are SNHLY and FYNNEI. The CDR3 DNA reads as TGTGCCAGCAGTGTGGAGAGATCGGGCACTGAAGCTTTCTTT. Protein sequence: CASSVERSGTEAFF.

The CDR3 DNA reads TGTGCCAGCAGTCCCATGGGCCGGGACATGTACCAAGAGACCCAGTACTTC. This encodes CASSPMGRDMYQETQYF. V usage is TRBV28 and J usage is TRBJ2-5, with D maybe TRBD1 (6 bases). CDR1 MDHEN and CDR2 SYDVKM come from the germline V gene. Trimming shortened V by 5 bases and J by 0 bases, and 19 bases separated the two germline ends. The length of the CDR3 is 17 residues. The full variable domain, with the rest looked up from reference TRBV28 and TRBJ2-5, is DVKVTQSSRYLVKRTGEKVFLECVQDMDHENMFWYRQDPGLGLRLIYFSYDVKMKEKGDIPEGYSVSREKKERFSLILESASTNQTSMYLCASSPMGRDMYQETQYFGPGTRLLVL.

This clonotype occurred many times. The chain uses TRBV27 and TRBJ2-3; 7 nucleotides line up with TRBD2. J was trimmed by 3 bases and V by 5 bases; bases with no gene match: 11. This CDR3 contains 16 residues. The germline V gene has CDR1 MNHEY and CDR2 SMNVEV (reference sequence). CDR3 nucleotide sequence: TGTGCCAGCAGTACCCGGGGAGGGTTGACAACAGATACGCAGTATTTT. This translates into CASSTRGGLTTDTQYF.